The 2 T cell receptor beta chains presented below share a single source sample, sequenced in a study of blood T cell repertoires in COVID-19. TCRdb's table, derived via immunoSEQ multiplex PCR, lists solely in-frame clones and lacks some. The sample has about 240,000 clones; over 80% are singletons. Sequenced input: peripheral blood. The receptors here all came from a human donor in a cohort sampled during active COVID-19.

This chain uses TRBV14 with TRBJ2-7; possibly TRBD1 for D (5 bases). Trimming left V 3 bases short and J 7 bases short, with 13 bases between. The CDR3 is 13 amino acids. Germline loops: CDR1 SGHDN, CDR2 FVKESK. The CDR3: CASSHLRGAEQYF. Here the CDR3 DNA reads TGTGCCAGCAGCCATCTTAGGGGCGCGGAGCAGTACTTC.

The V call is TRBV15, the J call TRBJ1-1; maybe TRBD1 (5 bases). Germline V gene data show CDR1 as LNHNV and CDR2 as YYDKDF (reference sequence). The V and J ends lost 4 bases and 1 base respectively, with 10 bases between them. The CDR3 length is 14 residues. The CDR3, as DNA: TGTGCCACCAGCACCCGACAGACGAACACTGAAGCTTTCTTT. Its translation: CATSTRQTNTEAFF.